A selection of T cell receptor beta chains follows, all from one sample in a study of T cell repertoires in cytomegalovirus infection. TCRdb ran MiXCR on the reads and lists one entry per CDR3 protein. The profile shows around 900,000 distinct CDR3 sequences, about 33% of them singletons. These receptors' antigens are unknown. Here the sequenced sample was cultured CD8+ T cells from PBMCs, taken from culture after CMV antigen stimulation. The source of these receptors is a human donor in good health (CMV status not recorded). Some clones in this sample may be carry-over from other donors' samples. CDR3s include the opening cysteine and the closing phenylalanine or tryptophan. Fields, in order: CDR3 length, V gene, D gene, clone size, J gene, CDR3 protein, CDR3 DNA. A D gene is named only where the DNA matches it firmly. Size tells how often a clone was seen (once, few, many) or the class of an expanded clone, and some rows leave it out.

CDR3 length: 14; V gene: TRBV4-2; D gene: NA; clone size: NA; J gene: TRBJ1-1; CDR3 protein: CASSQVVGSTEAFF; CDR3 DNA: TGTGCCAGCAGCCAAGTTGTGGGTTCCACTGAAGCTTTCTTT
CDR3 length: 16; V gene: TRBV27; D gene: TRBD2; clone size: NA; J gene: TRBJ2-3; CDR3 protein: CASTSNSGGARDTQYF; CDR3 DNA: TGTGCCAGCACCTCTAATAGCGGGGGGGCCCGGGATACGCAGTATTTT
CDR3 length: 14; V gene: TRBV7-8; D gene: NA; clone size: large; J gene: TRBJ2-3; CDR3 protein: CASSRWGPTDTQYF; CDR3 DNA: TGTGCCAGCAGCCGTTGGGGTCCCACAGATACGCAGTATTTT
CDR3 length: 15; V gene: TRBV7-9; D gene: NA; clone size: few; J gene: TRBJ2-2; CDR3 protein: CASSPRAGLVGELFF; CDR3 DNA: TGTGCCAGCAGCCCTAGGGCAGGGCTGGTCGGGGAGCTGTTTTTT
CDR3 length: 11; V gene: TRBV19; D gene: NA; clone size: NA; J gene: TRBJ1-2; CDR3 protein: CVSRDYYGYTF; CDR3 DNA: TGTGTCAGCCGAGACTACTATGGCTACACCTTC
CDR3 length: 16; V gene: TRBV12-3/TRBV12-4; D gene: TRBD2; clone size: NA; J gene: TRBJ2-1; CDR3 protein: CASSLQAGGPFNEQFF; CDR3 DNA: TGTGCCAGCAGTTTACAAGCGGGGGGGCCCTTTAATGAGCAGTTCTTC
CDR3 length: 12; V gene: TRBV10-2; D gene: NA; clone size: NA; J gene: TRBJ2-1; CDR3 protein: CASSEGLNEQFF; CDR3 DNA: TGCGCCAGCAGTGAAGGACTTAATGAGCAGTTCTTC
CDR3 length: 14; V gene: TRBV2; D gene: NA; clone size: NA; J gene: TRBJ2-3; CDR3 protein: CASSEFGAPDTQYF; CDR3 DNA: TGTGCCAGCAGTGAATTCGGGGCTCCAGATACGCAGTATTTT
CDR3 length: 15; V gene: TRBV28; D gene: TRBD2; clone size: NA; J gene: TRBJ2-1; CDR3 protein: CASSFGLAGTNEQFF; CDR3 DNA: TGTGCCAGCAGTTTTGGACTAGCGGGTACCAATGAGCAGTTCTTC
CDR3 length: 14; V gene: TRBV27; D gene: NA; clone size: NA; J gene: TRBJ1-5; CDR3 protein: CASSGAGPIGPQHF; CDR3 DNA: TGTGCCAGCTCCGGGGCAGGTCCGATTGGTCCCCAGCATTTT
CDR3 length: 18; V gene: TRBV7-6; D gene: NA; clone size: many; J gene: TRBJ2-1; CDR3 protein: CASSQSGTPSISYNEQFF; CDR3 DNA: TGTGCCAGCAGCCAATCCGGGACACCTTCGATTTCCTACAATGAGCAGTTCTTC
CDR3 length: 12; V gene: TRBV7-2; D gene: NA; clone size: many; J gene: TRBJ1-2; CDR3 protein: CASSYQGRGYTF; CDR3 DNA: TGTGCCAGCAGTTACCAGGGGCGAGGCTACACCTTC
CDR3 length: 13; V gene: TRBV5-6; D gene: NA; clone size: few; J gene: TRBJ1-4; CDR3 protein: CASSLSWDYKLFF; CDR3 DNA: TGTGCCAGCAGCTTATCCTGGGACTACAAACTGTTTTTT
CDR3 length: 16; V gene: TRBV6-2/TRBV6-3; D gene: NA; clone size: few; J gene: TRBJ1-2; CDR3 protein: CASSPSEAIYNYGYTF; CDR3 DNA: TGTGCCAGCAGCCCCTCCGAAGCGATATATAACTATGGCTACACCTTC
CDR3 length: 14; V gene: TRBV6-2/TRBV6-3; D gene: NA; clone size: few; J gene: TRBJ1-5; CDR3 protein: CASTKRGPDQPQHF; CDR3 DNA: TGTGCCAGCACTAAAAGAGGTCCCGATCAGCCCCAGCATTTT
CDR3 length: 13; V gene: TRBV20-1; D gene: TRBD1; clone size: NA; J gene: TRBJ2-7; CDR3 protein: CSASDRNSYEQYF; CDR3 DNA: TGCAGTGCTTCGGACAGGAACTCCTACGAGCAGTACTTC
CDR3 length: 16; V gene: TRBV24-1; D gene: TRBD1; clone size: few; J gene: TRBJ2-1; CDR3 protein: CATSDLGQGAFDEQFF; CDR3 DNA: TGTGCCACCAGTGACCTTGGACAGGGGGCCTTCGATGAGCAGTTCTTC